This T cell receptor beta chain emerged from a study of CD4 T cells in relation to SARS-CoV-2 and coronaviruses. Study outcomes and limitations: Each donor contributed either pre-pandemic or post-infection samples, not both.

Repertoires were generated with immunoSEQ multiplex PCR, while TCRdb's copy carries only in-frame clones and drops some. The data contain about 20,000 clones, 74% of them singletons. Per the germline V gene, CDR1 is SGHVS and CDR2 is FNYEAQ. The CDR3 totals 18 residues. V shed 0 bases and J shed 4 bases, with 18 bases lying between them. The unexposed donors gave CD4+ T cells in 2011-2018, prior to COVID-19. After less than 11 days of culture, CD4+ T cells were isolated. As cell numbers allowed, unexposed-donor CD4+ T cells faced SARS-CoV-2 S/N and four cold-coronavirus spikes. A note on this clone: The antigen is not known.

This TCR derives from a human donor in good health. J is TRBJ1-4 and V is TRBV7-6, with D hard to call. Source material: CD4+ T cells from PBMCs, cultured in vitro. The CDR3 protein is CASSLASMGAIFNEKLFF. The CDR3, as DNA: TGTGCCAGCAGCTTAGCCTCGATGGGCGCGATATTTAATGAAAAACTGTTTTTT.